The entry below gives a single TCR beta chain sequence along with its context. This entry is derived from a study of blood T cell repertoires in COVID-19. Study-level background: Donors in the United States, Italy and Spain gave samples during acute or convalescent COVID-19. Nucleic acid was either cDNA or gDNA, and it came from T cells, B-cell-depleted T cells, or PBMCs.

The assay was immunoSEQ multiplex PCR, and TCRdb's table has in-frame clones only and misses some. The sample consists of roughly 150,000 clones, about 88% of them appearing once. The CDR3 loop spans 15 amino acids. Germline lookup yields CDR1 SGHVS and CDR2 FQNEAQ. Trimming pared 1 base from V and 0 bases from J, leaving 7 bases between. This receptor was obtained from an elderly woman with COVID-19, enrolled during active disease. The J gene is TRBJ2-4, the V gene TRBV7-8; no clear D. Sequenced sample: peripheral blood. CDR3 region: CASSLGPSAKNIQYF. In nucleotides, the CDR3 is TGTGCCAGCAGCTTAGGGCCGTCAGCCAAAAACATTCAGTACTTC.